These T cell receptor beta chains were read from a single sample in a study of T-cell memory formation after mild COVID-19. Each CDR3 protein is one row after TCRdb ran MiXCR on the 5' RACE reads. The table has 550,000 to 600,000 distinct CDR3 sequences, approximately 21% seen once. Sequencing input: PBMCs or a T cell subset sorted from them (not recorded which). The receptors shown here come from an adult woman who had mild COVID-19 (a few samples of this study predate the infection). Cell type and time point are not known. Both conserved end residues are part of each CDR3. D genes are given only for firm matches. Only some rows state a clone size, as once, few, many or a class for expanded clones.

J: TRBJ2-1; size: few; D: TRBD1; V: TRBV9; CDR3: CASSVTGSSYNEQFF; DNA: TGTGCCAGCAGCGTGACAGGGAGCTCCTACAATGAGCAGTTCTTC
J: TRBJ2-2; size: few; D: NA; V: TRBV7-9; CDR3: CASSLEFGELFF; DNA: TGTGCCAGCAGCTTAGAGTTCGGGGAGCTGTTTTTT
J: TRBJ2-7; size: NA; D: TRBD1; V: TRBV4-3; CDR3: CASSQDRTGSSYEQYF; DNA: TGCGCCAGCAGCCAAGATCGGACAGGGAGCTCCTACGAGCAGTACTTC
J: TRBJ2-3; size: few; D: NA; V: TRBV10-3; CDR3: CAISTSLKQYF; DNA: TGTGCCATCAGTACTAGCTTAAAACAGTATTTT
J: TRBJ1-1; size: many; D: NA; V: TRBV4-2; CDR3: CASSQDNTNLNTEAFF; DNA: TGTGCCAGCAGCCAAGATAATACGAATTTGAACACTGAAGCTTTCTTT
J: TRBJ1-5; size: NA; D: NA; V: TRBV2; CDR3: CASRRGLNQPQHF; DNA: TGTGCCAGCAGGAGGGGTCTCAATCAGCCCCAGCATTTT
J: TRBJ2-7; size: NA; D: NA; V: TRBV9; CDR3: CASSVGGRPWEQYF; DNA: TGTGCCAGCAGCGTAGGCGGGCGACCCTGGGAGCAGTACTTC
J: TRBJ2-1; size: few; D: NA; V: TRBV29-1; CDR3: CSATYIVDEQFF; DNA: TGCAGCGCCACTTACATAGTTGATGAGCAGTTCTTC
J: TRBJ2-5; size: NA; D: NA; V: TRBV25-1; CDR3: CASSEFGPDRGTQYF; DNA: TGTGCCAGCAGTGAATTTGGGCCGGATAGGGGGACCCAGTACTTC
J: TRBJ2-7; size: NA; D: NA; V: TRBV25-1; CDR3: CASSDSTGPRSYEQYF; DNA: TGTGCCAGCAGTGATTCCACAGGACCGAGATCCTACGAGCAGTACTTC
J: TRBJ2-4; size: NA; D: NA; V: TRBV15; CDR3: CATSRDNAVAKNIQYF; DNA: TGTGCCACCAGCAGAGATAACGCCGTAGCCAAAAACATTCAGTACTTC
J: TRBJ1-5; size: few; D: NA; V: TRBV3-1; CDR3: CASSQDHQGSQPQHF; DNA: TGTGCCAGCAGCCAAGATCACCAGGGCTCTCAGCCCCAGCATTTT
J: TRBJ2-1; size: few; D: TRBD2; V: TRBV4-1; CDR3: CASSPHRTSGGRSYNEQFF; DNA: TGCGCCAGCAGCCCGCACAGGACTAGCGGGGGGCGATCCTACAATGAGCAGTTCTTC
J: TRBJ2-3; size: NA; D: TRBD1; V: TRBV5-1; CDR3: CASRGTGTSTDTQYF; DNA: TGCGCCAGCAGGGGGACAGGGACTAGCACAGATACGCAGTATTTT
J: TRBJ1-1; size: NA; D: NA; V: TRBV12-3/TRBV12-4; CDR3: CASSVLMNTEAFF; DNA: TGTGCCAGCAGCGTACTTATGAACACTGAAGCTTTCTTT
J: TRBJ1-1; size: few; D: NA; V: TRBV30; CDR3: CAWSVPSYTFF; DNA: TGTGCCTGGAGTGTCCCCAGTTATACTTTCTTT
J: TRBJ2-2; size: NA; D: NA; V: TRBV5-6; CDR3: CASSSQFETGELFF; DNA: TGTGCCAGCAGCTCCCAGTTTGAGACCGGGGAGCTGTTTTTT
J: TRBJ1-2; size: NA; D: NA; V: TRBV7-9; CDR3: CASSPVEGSGYTF; DNA: TGTGCCAGCAGCCCCGTGGAGGGTAGTGGCTACACCTTC
J: TRBJ2-1; size: few; D: NA; V: TRBV19; CDR3: CASRDPLRRGYNEQFF; DNA: TGTGCCAGTAGAGACCCCCTTAGGAGGGGATACAATGAGCAGTTCTTC
J: TRBJ2-2; size: NA; D: NA; V: TRBV5-1; CDR3: CASSLGGQNTGELFF; DNA: TGCGCCAGCAGCTTGGGGGGACAGAACACCGGGGAGCTGTTTTTT
J: TRBJ2-4; size: NA; D: NA; V: TRBV7-8; CDR3: CASSLEAGAGAKNIQYF; DNA: TGTGCCAGCAGCTTAGAGGCAGGGGCTGGGGCCAAAAACATTCAGTACTTC
J: TRBJ1-6; size: few; D: TRBD1; V: TRBV7-8; CDR3: CASSPLSGGGNSPLHF; DNA: TGTGCCAGCAGCCCACTATCGGGAGGGGGCAATTCACCCCTCCACTTT
J: TRBJ1-3; size: NA; D: NA; V: TRBV30; CDR3: CAWGKQSGNTIYF; DNA: TGTGCCTGGGGGAAGCAGAGTGGAAACACCATATATTTT
J: TRBJ1-2; size: NA; D: NA; V: TRBV29-1; CDR3: CSGGTSFYGYTF; DNA: TGCAGCGGGGGGACATCATTCTATGGCTACACCTTC
J: TRBJ2-7; size: NA; D: NA; V: TRBV12-3/TRBV12-4; CDR3: CASSRSLEGSYEQYF; DNA: TGTGCCAGCAGTCGGAGCTTGGAGGGTAGCTACGAGCAGTACTTC
J: TRBJ2-5; size: few; D: NA; V: TRBV14; CDR3: CASSQEPIGRQETQYF; DNA: TGTGCCAGCAGCCAAGAACCTATAGGCAGACAAGAGACCCAGTACTTC
J: TRBJ2-6; size: NA; D: NA; V: TRBV30; CDR3: CAWSVGRSFPHSGANVLTF; DNA: TGTGCCTGGAGTGTCGGGAGAAGTTTCCCTCACTCTGGGGCCAACGTCCTGACTTTC
J: TRBJ2-3; size: NA; D: NA; V: TRBV11-2; CDR3: CASTLRGTDTQYF; DNA: TGTGCCAGCACTCTGAGGGGCACAGATACGCAGTATTTT
J: TRBJ2-7; size: NA; D: NA; V: TRBV11-2; CDR3: CASSLIRADKQYF; DNA: TGTGCCAGCAGCTTAATAAGGGCCGATAAGCAGTACTTC
J: TRBJ2-7; size: NA; D: NA; V: TRBV18; CDR3: CASSPPPGFHEQYF; DNA: TGTGCCAGCTCACCACCGCCCGGGTTCCACGAGCAGTACTTC
J: TRBJ1-3; size: few; D: NA; V: TRBV29-1; CDR3: CSVVDGNTIYF; DNA: TGCAGCGTTGTGGATGGAAACACCATATATTTT
J: TRBJ1-2; size: NA; D: NA; V: TRBV10-3; CDR3: CAIGYSYGYTF; DNA: TGTGCCATCGGCTACAGCTATGGCTACACCTTC
J: TRBJ2-7; size: few; D: NA; V: TRBV6-6; CDR3: CASSYVSGPIEQYF; DNA: TGTGCCAGCAGTTACGTTTCGGGACCGATCGAGCAGTACTTC
J: TRBJ2-3; size: NA; D: NA; V: TRBV4-3; CDR3: CASSQGRGSRTDTQYF; DNA: TGCGCCAGCAGCCAAGGCAGGGGAAGTCGGACAGATACGCAGTATTTT
J: TRBJ2-3; size: NA; D: TRBD2; V: TRBV6-5; CDR3: CARRLAEDTQYF; DNA: TGTGCCAGAAGACTAGCGGAAGATACGCAGTATTTT